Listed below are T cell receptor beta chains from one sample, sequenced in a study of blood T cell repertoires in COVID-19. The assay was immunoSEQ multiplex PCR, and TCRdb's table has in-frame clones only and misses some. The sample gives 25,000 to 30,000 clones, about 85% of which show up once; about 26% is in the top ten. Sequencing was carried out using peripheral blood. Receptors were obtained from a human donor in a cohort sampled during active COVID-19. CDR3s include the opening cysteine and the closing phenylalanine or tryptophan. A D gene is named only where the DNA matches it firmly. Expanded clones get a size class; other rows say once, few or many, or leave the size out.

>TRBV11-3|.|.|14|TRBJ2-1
CASGRGLTLNEQFF
TGTGCCAGCGGCCGCGGACTGACCCTCAATGAGCAGTTCTTC
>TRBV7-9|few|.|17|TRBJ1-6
CASSSGHAVAYNSPLHF
TGTGCCAGCAGCAGTGGCCACGCAGTGGCCTATAATTCACCCCTCCACTTT
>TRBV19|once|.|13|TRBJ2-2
CASSIQQYQELFF
TGTGCCAGTAGTATTCAACAGTACCAGGAGCTGTTTTTT
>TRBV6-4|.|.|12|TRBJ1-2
CASSASGVGYTF
TGTGCCAGCAGCGCCTCAGGGGTTGGCTACACCTTC
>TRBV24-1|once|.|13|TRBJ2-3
CATRGGATDTQYF
TGTGCCACCAGAGGCGGGGCCACAGATACGCAGTATTTT
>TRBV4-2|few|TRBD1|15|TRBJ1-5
CASSPGTVGSQPQHF
TGTGCCAGCAGCCCCGGGACAGTTGGTAGTCAGCCCCAGCATTTT
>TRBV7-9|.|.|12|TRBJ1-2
CASSPQGSGYTF
TGTGCCAGCAGCCCCCAGGGTAGTGGCTACACCTTC
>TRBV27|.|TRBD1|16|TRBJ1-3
CASSPYRGGNGNTIYF
TGTGCCAGCAGTCCTTACAGGGGTGGAAATGGAAACACCATATATTTT
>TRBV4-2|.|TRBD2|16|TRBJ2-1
CASSRELAGSRNEQFF
TGTGCCAGCAGCCGGGAACTAGCGGGGTCCAGAAATGAGCAGTTCTTC
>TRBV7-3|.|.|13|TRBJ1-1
CASSLGANTEAFF
TGTGCCAGCAGCTTGGGGGCTAACACTGAAGCTTTCTTT
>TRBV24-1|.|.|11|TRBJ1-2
CATSDIHGYTF
TGTGCCACCAGTGACATCCATGGCTACACCTTC
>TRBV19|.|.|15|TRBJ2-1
CASSIQASSYNEQFF
TGTGCCAGTAGTATCCAAGCGAGCTCCTACAATGAGCAGTTCTTC
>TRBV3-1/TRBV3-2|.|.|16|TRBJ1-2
CASSLLGRTSNYGYTF
TGTGCCAGCAGCCTACTCGGACGGACTTCTAACTATGGCTACACCTTC
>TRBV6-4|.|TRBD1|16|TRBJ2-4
CASSGETGEAKNIQYF
TGTGCCAGCAGTGGGGAGACAGGGGAAGCCAAAAACATTCAGTACTTC
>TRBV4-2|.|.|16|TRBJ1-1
CASSQDPSEGVTEAFF
TGTGCCAGCAGCCAAGATCCGTCCGAGGGGGTTACTGAAGCTTTCTTT
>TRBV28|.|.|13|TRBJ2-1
CASSLHGVPFQFF
TGTGCCAGCAGCCTTCACGGGGTCCCCTTCCAGTTCTTC
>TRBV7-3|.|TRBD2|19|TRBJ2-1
CASSNPGLAGGTSRNEQFF
TGTGCCAGCAGCAACCCGGGACTAGCGGGGGGTACCTCAAGGAATGAGCAGTTCTTC
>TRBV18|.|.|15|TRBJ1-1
CASSPTRQSNTEAFF
TGTGCCAGCTCACCAACACGCCAATCGAACACTGAAGCTTTCTTT
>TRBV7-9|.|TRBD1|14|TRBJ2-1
CASSLMGQFNEQFF
TGTGCCAGCAGCTTAATGGGACAGTTCAATGAGCAGTTCTTC
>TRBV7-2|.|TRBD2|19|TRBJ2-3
CASSYLATSGGAAQHTQYF
TGTGCCAGCAGCTACTTAGCGACTAGCGGGGGGGCGGCCCAACATACGCAGTATTTT
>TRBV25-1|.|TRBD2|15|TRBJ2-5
CASSEGTSGAETQYF
TGTGCCAGCAGTGAAGGGACTAGCGGGGCAGAGACCCAGTACTTC
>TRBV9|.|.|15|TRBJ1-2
CASSVAEPGKDGYTF
TGTGCCAGCAGCGTAGCTGAGCCAGGGAAAGATGGCTACACCTTC
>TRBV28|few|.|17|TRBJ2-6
CASSLPGYSSGANVLTF
TGTGCCAGCAGTTTACCAGGGTACAGCTCTGGGGCCAACGTCCTGACTTTC
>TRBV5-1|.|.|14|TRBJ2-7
CASSLEVSSYEQYF
TGCGCCAGCAGCTTGGAAGTCAGTTCCTACGAGCAGTACTTC
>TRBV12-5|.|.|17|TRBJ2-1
CASGSNLGQGRNNEQFF
TGTGCTAGTGGTTCGAACCTTGGGCAGGGCAGGAACAATGAGCAGTTCTTC
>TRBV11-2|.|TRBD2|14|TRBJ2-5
CASSEGRGVGTQYF
TGTGCCAGCAGCGAGGGCCGGGGGGTAGGGACCCAGTACTTC
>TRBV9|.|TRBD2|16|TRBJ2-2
CASSAIAGVGTGELFF
TGTGCCAGCAGCGCAATAGCGGGGGTAGGCACCGGGGAGCTGTTTTTT
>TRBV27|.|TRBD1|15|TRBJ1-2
CASSSNQQGTYGYTF
TGTGCCAGCAGTTCCAATCAACAGGGGACCTATGGCTACACCTTC
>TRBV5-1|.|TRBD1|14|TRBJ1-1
CASGTGERDTEAFF
TGCGCCAGCGGGACAGGGGAACGTGACACTGAAGCTTTCTTT
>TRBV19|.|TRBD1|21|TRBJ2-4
CASSWRQGAGLNGVAKNIQYF
TGTGCCAGTAGTTGGAGACAGGGGGCGGGGTTGAATGGGGTAGCCAAAAACATTCAGTACTTC
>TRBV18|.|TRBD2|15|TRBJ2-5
CASAASGGFQETQYF
TGTGCCAGCGCCGCTAGCGGGGGGTTCCAAGAGACCCAGTACTTC
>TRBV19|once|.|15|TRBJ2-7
CASSILAGGLYEQYF
TGTGCCAGTAGTATTCTGGCAGGGGGGTTGTACGAGCAGTACTTC
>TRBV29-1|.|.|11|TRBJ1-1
CSVTSNTEAFF
TGCAGCGTTACCAGTAACACTGAAGCTTTCTTT
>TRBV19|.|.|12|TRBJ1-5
CASSIGVRPQHF
TGTGCCAGTAGTATTGGAGTTCGCCCCCAGCATTTT
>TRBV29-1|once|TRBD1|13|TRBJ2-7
CSAEGAVPYEQYF
TGCAGCGCCGAGGGGGCAGTCCCCTACGAGCAGTACTTC
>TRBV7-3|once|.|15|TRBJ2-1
CASSPGSGGGMKQFF
TGTGCCAGCAGCCCGGGGTCGGGGGGCGGTATGAAGCAGTTCTTC
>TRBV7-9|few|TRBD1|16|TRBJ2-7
CASSPSTGFYSYEQYF
TGTGCCAGCAGCCCCTCGACAGGGTTCTACTCCTACGAGCAGTACTTC
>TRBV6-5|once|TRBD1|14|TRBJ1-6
CAAGSGTGNSPLHF
TGTGCCGCCGGATCCGGGACAGGGAATTCACCCCTCCACTTT
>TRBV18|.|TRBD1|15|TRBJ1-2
CASSRDKTGDYGYTF
TGTGCCAGCTCGCGTGACAAGACAGGGGACTATGGCTACACCTTC
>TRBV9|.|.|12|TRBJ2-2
CASSAAGGELFF
TGTGCCAGCAGCGCAGCGGGCGGGGAGCTGTTTTTT
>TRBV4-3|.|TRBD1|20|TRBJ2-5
CASSQDMSRGTGGREETQYF
TGCGCCAGCAGCCAAGATATGTCGCGGGGGACAGGGGGGAGAGAAGAGACCCAGTACTTC
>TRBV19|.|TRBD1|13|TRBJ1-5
CASSMDRAQPQHF
TGTGCCAGTAGTATGGACAGGGCTCAGCCCCAGCATTTT
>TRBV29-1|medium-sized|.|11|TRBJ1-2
CSVEVEGGYTF
TGCAGCGTTGAAGTGGAGGGGGGCTACACCTTC
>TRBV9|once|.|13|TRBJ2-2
CASDSGLAGELFF
TGTGCCAGCGATAGCGGCCTGGCCGGGGAGCTGTTTTTT
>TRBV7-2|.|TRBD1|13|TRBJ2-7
CASREQGSYEQYF
TGTGCCAGCAGAGAACAGGGGAGCTACGAGCAGTACTTC
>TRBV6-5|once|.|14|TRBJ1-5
CASSSNGQNQPQHF
TGTGCCAGCAGTTCTAACGGACAGAATCAGCCCCAGCATTTT
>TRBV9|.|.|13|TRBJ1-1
CASSVDWNTEAFF
TGTGCCAGCAGCGTCGACTGGAACACTGAAGCTTTCTTT
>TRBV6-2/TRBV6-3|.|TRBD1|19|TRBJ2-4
CASSPNRGKMNLAKNIQYF
TGTGCCAGCAGCCCAAACAGGGGGAAAATGAATCTAGCCAAAAACATTCAGTACTTC
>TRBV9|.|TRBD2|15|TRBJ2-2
CASSAAGGYTGELFF
TGTGCCAGCAGCGCTGCGGGGGGGTACACCGGGGAGCTGTTTTTT
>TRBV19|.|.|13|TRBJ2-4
CASSADFLNIQYF
TGTGCCAGTAGTGCCGACTTTCTAAACATTCAGTACTTC
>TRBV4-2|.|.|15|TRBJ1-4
CASSQTREPDEKLFF
TGTGCCAGCAGCCAAACCCGGGAACCGGACGAAAAACTGTTTTTT
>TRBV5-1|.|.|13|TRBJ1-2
CASSLQLNYGYTF
TGCGCCAGCAGTCTACAGCTTAACTATGGCTACACCTTC
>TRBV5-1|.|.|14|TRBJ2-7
CASSLDPEAYEQYF
TGCGCCAGCAGCTTGGATCCTGAGGCCTACGAGCAGTACTTC
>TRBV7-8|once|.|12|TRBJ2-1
CASSLDPVRQFF
TGTGCCAGCAGCTTAGACCCGGTACGGCAGTTCTTC
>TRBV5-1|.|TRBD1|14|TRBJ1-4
CASSWTGGGEKLFF
TGCGCCAGCAGCTGGACAGGGGGTGGTGAAAAACTGTTTTTT
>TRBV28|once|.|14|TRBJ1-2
CASSHYGGTYGYTF
TGTGCCAGTTCACACTACGGGGGTACCTATGGCTACACCTTC
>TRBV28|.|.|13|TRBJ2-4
CASLGAGRGIQYF
TGTGCCAGCCTAGGGGCAGGGCGGGGCATTCAGTACTTC
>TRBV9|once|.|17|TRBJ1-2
CASSDAPTGEINYGYTF
TGTGCCAGCAGCGACGCACCGACAGGCGAAATTAACTATGGCTACACCTTC
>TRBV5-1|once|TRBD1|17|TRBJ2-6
CASSLGTGLSGANVLTF
TGCGCCAGCAGCTTGGGGACAGGGCTCTCTGGGGCCAACGTCCTGACTTTC
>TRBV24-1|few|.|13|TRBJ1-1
CATSGGGYTEAFF
TGTGCCACCAGTGGCGGCGGGTACACTGAAGCTTTCTTT